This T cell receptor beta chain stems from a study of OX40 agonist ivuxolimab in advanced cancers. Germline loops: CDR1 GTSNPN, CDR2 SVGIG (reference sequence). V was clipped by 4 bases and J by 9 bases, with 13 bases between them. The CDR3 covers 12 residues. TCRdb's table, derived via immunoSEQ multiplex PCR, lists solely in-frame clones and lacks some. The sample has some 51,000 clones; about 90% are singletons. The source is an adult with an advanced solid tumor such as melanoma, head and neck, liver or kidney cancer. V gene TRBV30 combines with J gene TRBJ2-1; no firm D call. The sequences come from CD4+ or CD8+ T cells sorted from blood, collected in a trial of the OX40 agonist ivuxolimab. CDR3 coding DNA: TGTGCCTGGACCCCACTTGGTGGTGAGCAGTTCTTC. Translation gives CAWTPLGGEQFF.